This record covers a single TCR beta chain. This entry is derived from a study of PD-1 and CTLA-4 blockade in melanoma. Assay used: immunoSEQ multiplex PCR; TCRdb lists only in-frame clones, some missing. The sample lists roughly 16,000 clones; around 72% were seen once. J lost 5 bases, V lost 1 base, and 8 bases had no gene match. The CDR3 has 17 amino acids. CDR1 LGHNA and CDR2 YNFKEQ come from the germline V gene. The sample in question was CD8+ T cells from peripheral blood, obtained before anti-PD-1 treatment. The chain combines TRBV4-2 with TRBJ1-1; 12 positions agree with TRBD1. This TCR was recovered from a human donor with melanoma. The CDR3 region has the DNA TGTGCCAGCAGCCAAGGTTTCGGGACAGGGGGCAGGACTGAAGCTTTCTTT. As protein: CASSQGFGTGGRTEAFF.